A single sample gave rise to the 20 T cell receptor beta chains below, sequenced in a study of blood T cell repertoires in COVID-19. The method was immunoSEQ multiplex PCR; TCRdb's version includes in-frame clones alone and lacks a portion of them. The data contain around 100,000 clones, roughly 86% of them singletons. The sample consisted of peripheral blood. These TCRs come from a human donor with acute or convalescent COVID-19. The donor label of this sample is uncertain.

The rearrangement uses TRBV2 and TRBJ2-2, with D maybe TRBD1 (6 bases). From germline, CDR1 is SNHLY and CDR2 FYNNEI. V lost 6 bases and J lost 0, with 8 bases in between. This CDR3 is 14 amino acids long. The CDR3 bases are TGTGCCAGCAGATGGACAGCGAACACCGGGGAGCTGTTTTTT. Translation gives CASRWTANTGELFF. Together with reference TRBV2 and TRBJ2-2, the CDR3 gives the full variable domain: EPEVTQTPSHQVTQMGQEVILRCVPISNHLYFYWYRQILGQKVEFLVSFYNNEISEKSEIFDDQFSVERPDGSNFTLKIRSTKLEDSAMYFCASRWTANTGELFFGEGSRLTVL.

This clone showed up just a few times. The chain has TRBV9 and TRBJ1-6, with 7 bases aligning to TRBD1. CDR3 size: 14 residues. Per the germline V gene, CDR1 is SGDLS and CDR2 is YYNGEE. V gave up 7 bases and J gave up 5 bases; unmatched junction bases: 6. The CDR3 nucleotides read TGTGCCAGCGGATCGACAGGGAATAATTCACCCCTCCACTTT. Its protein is CASGSTGNNSPLHF.

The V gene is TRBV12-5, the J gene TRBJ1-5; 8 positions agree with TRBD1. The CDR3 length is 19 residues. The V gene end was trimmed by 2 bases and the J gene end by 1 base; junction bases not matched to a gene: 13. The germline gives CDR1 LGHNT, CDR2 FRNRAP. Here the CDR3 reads CASGLTRGRGRGSNQPQHF. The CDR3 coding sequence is TGTGCTAGTGGTTTGACCCGGGGCAGGGGGCGTGGGAGCAATCAGCCCCAGCATTTT.

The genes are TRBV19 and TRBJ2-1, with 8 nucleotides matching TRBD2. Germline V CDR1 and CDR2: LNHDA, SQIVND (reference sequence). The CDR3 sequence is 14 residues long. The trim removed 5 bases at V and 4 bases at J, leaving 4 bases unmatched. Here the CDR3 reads CASSVAGMYNEQFF. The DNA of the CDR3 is TGTGCCAGTAGTGTAGCGGGGATGTACAATGAGCAGTTCTTC. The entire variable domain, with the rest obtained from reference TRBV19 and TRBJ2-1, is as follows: DGGITQSPKYLFRKEGQNVTLSCEQNLNHDAMYWYRQDPGQGLRLIYYSQIVNDFQKGDIAEGYSVSREKKESFPLTVTSAQKNPTAFYLCASSVAGMYNEQFFGPGTRLTVL.

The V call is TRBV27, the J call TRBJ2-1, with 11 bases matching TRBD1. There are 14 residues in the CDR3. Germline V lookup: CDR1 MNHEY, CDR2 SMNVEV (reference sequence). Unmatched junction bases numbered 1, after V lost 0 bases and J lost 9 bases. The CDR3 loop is CASSLSDRGREQFF. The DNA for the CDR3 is TGTGCCAGCAGTTTATCGGACAGGGGGCGTGAGCAGTTCTTC.

In DNA form, the CDR3 reads TGTGCCAGTAGTAGTGTTCCGGGGGCCTACGAGCAGTACTTC. Translation: CASSSVPGAYEQYF. The genes are TRBV19 and TRBJ2-7; perhaps TRBD2 as D (6 bases). The V gene lost 4 bases and the J gene lost 2 bases, with 12 bases spanning the gap. Germline V CDR1 and CDR2: LNHDA, SQIVND (reference sequence). The CDR3 contains 14 residues.

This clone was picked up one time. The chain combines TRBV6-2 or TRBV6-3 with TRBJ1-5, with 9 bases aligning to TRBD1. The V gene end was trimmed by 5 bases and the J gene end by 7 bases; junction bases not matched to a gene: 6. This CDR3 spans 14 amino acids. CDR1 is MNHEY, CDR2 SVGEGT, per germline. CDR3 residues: CASSLQGARQPQHF. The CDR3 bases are TGTGCCAGCAGTCTACAGGGGGCGCGGCAGCCCCAGCATTTT.

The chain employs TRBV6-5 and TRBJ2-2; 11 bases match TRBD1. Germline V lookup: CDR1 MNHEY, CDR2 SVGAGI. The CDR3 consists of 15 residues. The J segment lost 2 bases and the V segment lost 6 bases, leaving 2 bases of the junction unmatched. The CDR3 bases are TGTGCCAGCAGAAGGACAGGGGGCAACACCGGGGAGCTGTTTTTT. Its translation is CASRRTGGNTGELFF.

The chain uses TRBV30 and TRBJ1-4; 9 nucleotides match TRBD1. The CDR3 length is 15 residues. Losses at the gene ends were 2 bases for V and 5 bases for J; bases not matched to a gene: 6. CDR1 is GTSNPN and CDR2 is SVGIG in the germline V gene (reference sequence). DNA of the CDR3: TGTGCCTGGAGTCGCCTCGACAGGGGGAATGAAAAACTGTTTTTT. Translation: CAWSRLDRGNEKLFF.

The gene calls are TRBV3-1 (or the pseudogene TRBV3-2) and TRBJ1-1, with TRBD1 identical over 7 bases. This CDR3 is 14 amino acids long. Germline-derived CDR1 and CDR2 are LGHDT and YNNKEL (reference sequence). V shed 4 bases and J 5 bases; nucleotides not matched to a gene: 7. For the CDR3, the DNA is TGTGCCAGCAGCCGTCCAGGGGGAAAAACTGAAGCTTTCTTT. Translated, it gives CASSRPGGKTEAFF.

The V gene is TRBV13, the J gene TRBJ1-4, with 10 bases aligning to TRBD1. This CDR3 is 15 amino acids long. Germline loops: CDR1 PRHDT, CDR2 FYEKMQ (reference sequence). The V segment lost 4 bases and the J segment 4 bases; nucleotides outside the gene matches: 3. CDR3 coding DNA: TGTGCCAGCAGCTCCGGGACAGGGGTTAATGAAAAACTGTTTTTT. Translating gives CASSSGTGVNEKLFF.

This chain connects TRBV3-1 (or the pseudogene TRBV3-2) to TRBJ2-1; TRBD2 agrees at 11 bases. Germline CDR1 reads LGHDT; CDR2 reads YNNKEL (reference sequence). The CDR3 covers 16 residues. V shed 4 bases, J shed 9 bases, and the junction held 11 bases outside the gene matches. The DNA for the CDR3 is TGTGCCAGCAGCCGAAGGGGGCCTAGCGGGGGGACTGAGCAGTTCTTC. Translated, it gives CASSRRGPSGGTEQFF.

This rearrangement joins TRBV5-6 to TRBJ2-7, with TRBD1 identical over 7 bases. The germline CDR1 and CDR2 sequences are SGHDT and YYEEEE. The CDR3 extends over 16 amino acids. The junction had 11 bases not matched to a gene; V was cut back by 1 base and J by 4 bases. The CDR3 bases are TGTGCCAGCAGCTTGTTCGAGGGGGCTGCTGTATACGAGCAGTACTTC. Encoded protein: CASSLFEGAAVYEQYF.

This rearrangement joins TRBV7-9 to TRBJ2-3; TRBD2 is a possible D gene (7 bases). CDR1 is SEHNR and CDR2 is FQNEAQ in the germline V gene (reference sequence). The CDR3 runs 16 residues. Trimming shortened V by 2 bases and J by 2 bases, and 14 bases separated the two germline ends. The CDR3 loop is CASSLIRGATTDTQYF. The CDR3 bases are TGTGCCAGCAGCTTAATCCGGGGGGCCACCACAGATACGCAGTATTTT.

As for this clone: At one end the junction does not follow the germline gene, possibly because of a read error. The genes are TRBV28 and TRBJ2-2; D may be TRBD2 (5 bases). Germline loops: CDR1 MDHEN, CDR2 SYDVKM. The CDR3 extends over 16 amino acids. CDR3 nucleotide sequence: TGTGCCAGCAGTCCATCATACAGAACGAACACCGGGAAGCTGTTTTTT. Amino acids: CASSPSYRTNTGKLFF.

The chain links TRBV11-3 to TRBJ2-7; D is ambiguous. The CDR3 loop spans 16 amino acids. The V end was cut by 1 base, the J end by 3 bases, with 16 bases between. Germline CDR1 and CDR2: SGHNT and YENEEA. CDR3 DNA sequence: TGTGCCAGCAGCTTAGGTCTCGCCAGTATCGTCTACGAGCAGTACTTC. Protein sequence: CASSLGLASIVYEQYF.

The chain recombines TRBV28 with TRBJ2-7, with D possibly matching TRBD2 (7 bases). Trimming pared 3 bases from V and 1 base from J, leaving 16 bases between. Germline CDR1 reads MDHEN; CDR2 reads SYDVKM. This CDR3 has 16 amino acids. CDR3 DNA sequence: TGTGCCAGCAGTTTTGGGACGGGGGGCCTTTCCTACGAGCAGTACTTC. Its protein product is CASSFGTGGLSYEQYF.

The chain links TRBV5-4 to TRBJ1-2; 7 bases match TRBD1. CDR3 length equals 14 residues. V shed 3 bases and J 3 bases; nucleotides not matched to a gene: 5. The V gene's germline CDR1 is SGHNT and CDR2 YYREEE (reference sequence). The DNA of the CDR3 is TGTGCCAGCAGCTCCGGGACAGCCTACTATGGCTACACCTTC. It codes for CASSSGTAYYGYTF.

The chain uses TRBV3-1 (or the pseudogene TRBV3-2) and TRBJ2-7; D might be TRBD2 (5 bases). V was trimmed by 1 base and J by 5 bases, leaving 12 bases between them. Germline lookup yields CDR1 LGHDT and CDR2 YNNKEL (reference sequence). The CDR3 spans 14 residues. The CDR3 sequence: CASSQVGSRDEQYF. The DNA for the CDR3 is TGTGCCAGCAGCCAAGTGGGGAGTAGGGACGAGCAGTACTTC.

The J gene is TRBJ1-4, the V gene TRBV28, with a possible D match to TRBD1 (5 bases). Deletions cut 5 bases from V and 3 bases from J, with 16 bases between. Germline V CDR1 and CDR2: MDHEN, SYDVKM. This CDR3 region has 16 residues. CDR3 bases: TGTGCCAGCAGTCCGCCCGACAGAAGGGCTAATGAAAAACTGTTTTTT. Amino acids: CASSPPDRRANEKLFF.